This T cell receptor beta chain was sequenced during a study of response to subunit inactivated influenza vaccine. V lost 5 bases to trimming and J lost 8 bases; unmatched junction nucleotides: 6. The CDR3 is 13 amino acids. Germline V gene lookup returns CDR1 DFQATT and CDR2 SNEGSKA (reference sequence). TCRdb independently ran MiXCR on the RT-PCR reads; one entry per CDR3 protein. There are roughly 550,000 distinct CDR3 sequences in the sample; 20% to 25% occur only once, and approximately 2.9% lies in the top ten. Separately, the same data were catalogued under a study of T cells expressing NK-cell markers. From that report: Researchers built TCR beta cDNA using 5'RACE template switching with UMIs.

The source of this sequence is a man aged 45-65 years who received an inactivated influenza vaccine. The chain has TRBV20-1 and TRBJ2-1; TRBD2 agrees at 10 bases. This specimen was CD4+ T cells sorted from PBMCs, taken roughly 13 days after vaccination. The CDR3 region is CSAAGGTSDEQFF. The DNA of the CDR3 is TGCAGTGCTGCGGGCGGGACTAGCGATGAGCAGTTCTTC.